Here is one T cell receptor (beta chain) with its context. This clone appeared once. What this receptor recognizes is not known. No base quality information exists; no much larger clone differs at one position. Using the deep immunoSEQ assay, multiplex PCR amplified TCR CDR3 regions from genomic DNA. Extracted genomic DNA from each cell subset was spread evenly across all wells of several immunoSEQ 96-well plates, with each plate serving as a replicate. For sorted subsets, around 200 ng genomic DNA, equal to tens of thousands of T cell genomes, was loaded into each replicate PCR. Purified libraries were quantified with a Qubit 3.0 fluorometer, sized on a Bioanalyzer 2100, and re-quantified with the KAPA Library Quantification kit. Every immunoSEQ 96-well plate was sequenced on a dedicated single-read 150-cycle Illumina NextSeq 550 flow cell. Under the source paper's analysis protocol: The immunoSEQ output contained only junctional sequences without quality scores, so filtering could not match that applied to full-length reads. To assign V/J genes and CDR3, sequences were annotated using PyIR, a Python wrapper for IgBLAST v1.9, with IMGT germline references. Reads with weak V/J assignments (E-value above 1e-6), missing CDR3, stop codons, out-of-frame junctions, or ambiguous translated residues were removed. A V3J clonotype was defined by an identical inferred V gene, J gene, and CDR3 amino acid sequence. Percentage overlap between repertoires was calculated by dividing the number of shared unique clonotypes by the size of the smaller repertoire. RTK rarefaction, the Chao1 estimator, and Recon v2.1 estimates of unobserved clonotypes were used to assess repertoire richness. Generation probabilities were computed with OLGA for all TCRbeta clonotypes obtained by the gDNA method from a few donors. TCRdb limited this immuneACCESS table to in-frame rearrangements with V and J called. A share of clones is missing; checked studies link under half to unresolved V genes, and the rest is unexplained. V and J calls and clone size are given by that table; D and trimming were obtained from the DNA. This sample is represented by about 2.4 million clones; 80% to 95% of them were singletons. The top ten clones comprise about 0.38% of the sample.

Healthy HIV-negative adults with no recently reported acute infections or vaccinations were included as donors. Every donor was a Caucasian adult residing in Nashville, Tennessee, USA. CD4+ T cells were enriched by magnetic negative selection, after which naive cells were positively selected on CD45RA and the negative fraction was taken as the memory subset. Blood was collected by leukapheresis, and PBMCs were isolated by Ficoll-Histopaque density gradient centrifugation and then cryopreserved in liquid nitrogen vapor phase. Analytical flow cytometry was used to check the purity and quantity of every magnetically sorted T cell population. Genomic DNA was isolated from each sorted fraction and quantified by UV absorbance on a Nanodrop 2000c. V lost 4 bases and J lost 12 bases; the stretch between them is 16 bases long. CDR1 and CDR2 are drawn from the germline V gene (reference sequence): LNHDA, SQIVND. Spanning cysteine to phenylalanine, the CDR3 consists of 12 amino acids. Of the read, only the CDR3 DNA is kept; its 36 bases are in frame from base 1.

This sample was included in a study of shared clonotypes between healthy human individuals (dated by TCRdb to 2020 to 2021). The study in broad terms: The cohort comprised two women and a few men aged 18 to 49 years. For each donor, CD4 naive and CD4 memory were each run on three plates, CD8 naive on two plates, and CD8 memory on one plate. To estimate repertoire size and how much clonotype sharing occurs between individuals, the study deeply sequenced the blood TCR repertoires of five healthy adults. Libraries were prepared and TCR repertoires were sequenced by different laboratories using diverse techniques, in order to increase sequencing depth and limit assay-specific biases. Per donor, leukapheresis produced somewhere between about 0.94 and 9 billion PBMCs. The study at large found these results: Estimated clonotype richness was generally larger for naive than for memory subsets. Sampling was restricted to blood, and TCR repertoires in tissues likely differ from the TCR repertoires found in blood. Incomplete sequencing was indicated by rarefaction of sorted-subset datasets, despite the large sequencing depth. Pairwise subsampling indicated that sequencing depth was expected to affect the degree of clonotype sharing among donors. Higher generation probabilities were observed for clonotypes shared by all four sorted-subset donors than for non-shared clonotypes. Because the study included a small number of donors, the genetic and exposure-history diversity represented was limited. Sharing across a few donors was observed for 4.5% to 6.5% of naive CD4, 3% to 3.5% of naive CD8, over 2% of memory CD4, and over 0.3% of memory CD8 clonotypes.

The sequence came from a man aged 18 to 30 in good health. Some clones in this sample may be carry-over from other donors' samples. Sequenced sample: naive CD4+ T cells from PBMCs. The cell subset or site label for this specimen denotes: CD45RA+ positively selected. The receptor chain draws on TRBV19 and TRBJ2-7; the D gene identity is not certain. The nucleotide sequence reads as follows: TGTGCCAGTAGTAATACCGGCTGGGCTTTGTACTTC. Translated, this is CASSNTGWALYF.